This TCR beta chain was documented in a study of shared clonotypes between healthy human individuals. Produced via immunoSEQ multiplex PCR; TCRdb's table is partial and in-frame only. The profile shows around 1,000,000 clones, about 72% of them singletons. The length of the CDR3 is 16 residues. J gave up 5 bases and V 4 bases, and 10 bases lay outside the gene matches. The V gene's germline CDR1 is MGHRA and CDR2 YSYEKL. The genes are TRBV4-1 and TRBJ2-2; TRBD2 matches at 7 bases. This TCR derives from a man aged 18 to 29 in good health. Some clones in this sample may be carry-over from other donors' samples. The sequenced sample was memory CD4+ T cells from PBMCs. Described subset: CD45RA-negative fraction. CDR3: CASSPGRAGRTGELFF. For the CDR3, the DNA is TGCGCCAGCAGCCCTGGGAGGGCCGGGCGGACCGGGGAGCTGTTTTTT.